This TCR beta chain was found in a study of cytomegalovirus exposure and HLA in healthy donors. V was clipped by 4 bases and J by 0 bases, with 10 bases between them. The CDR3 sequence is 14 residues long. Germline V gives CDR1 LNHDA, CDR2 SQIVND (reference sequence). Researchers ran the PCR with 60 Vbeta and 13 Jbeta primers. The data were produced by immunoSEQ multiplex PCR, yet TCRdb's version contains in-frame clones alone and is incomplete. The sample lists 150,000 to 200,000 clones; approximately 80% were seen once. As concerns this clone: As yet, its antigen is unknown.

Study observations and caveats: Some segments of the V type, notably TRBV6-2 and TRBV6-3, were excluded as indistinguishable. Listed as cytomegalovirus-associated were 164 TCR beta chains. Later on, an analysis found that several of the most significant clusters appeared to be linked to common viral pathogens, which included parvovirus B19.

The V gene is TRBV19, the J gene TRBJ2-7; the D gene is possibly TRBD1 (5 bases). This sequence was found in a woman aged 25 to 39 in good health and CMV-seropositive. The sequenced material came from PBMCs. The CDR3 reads CASSRQSRSYEQYF. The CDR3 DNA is TGTGCCAGTAGTAGACAGTCCCGCTCCTACGAGCAGTACTTC. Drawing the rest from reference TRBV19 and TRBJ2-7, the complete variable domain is DGGITQSPKYLFRKEGQNVTLSCEQNLNHDAMYWYRQDPGQGLRLIYYSQIVNDFQKGDIAEGYSVSREKKESFPLTVTSAQKNPTAFYLCASSRQSRSYEQYFGPGTRLTVT.